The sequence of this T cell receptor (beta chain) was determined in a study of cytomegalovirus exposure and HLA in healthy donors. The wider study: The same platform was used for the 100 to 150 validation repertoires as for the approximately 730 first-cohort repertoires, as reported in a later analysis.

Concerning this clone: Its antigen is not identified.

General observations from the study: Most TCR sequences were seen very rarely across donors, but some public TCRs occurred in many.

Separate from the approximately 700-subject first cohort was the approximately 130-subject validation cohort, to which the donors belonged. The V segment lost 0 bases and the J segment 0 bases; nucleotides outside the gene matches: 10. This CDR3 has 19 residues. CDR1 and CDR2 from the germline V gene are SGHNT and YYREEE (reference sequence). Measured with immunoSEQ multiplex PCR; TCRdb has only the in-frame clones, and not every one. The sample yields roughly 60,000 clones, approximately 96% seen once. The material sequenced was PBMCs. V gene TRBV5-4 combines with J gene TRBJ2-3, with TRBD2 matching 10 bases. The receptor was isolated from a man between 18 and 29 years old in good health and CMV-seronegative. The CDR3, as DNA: TGTGCCAGCAGCTTGGAGGGCTCTAGCGGGAGATTAAGCACAGATACGCAGTATTTT. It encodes CASSLEGSSGRLSTDTQYF.